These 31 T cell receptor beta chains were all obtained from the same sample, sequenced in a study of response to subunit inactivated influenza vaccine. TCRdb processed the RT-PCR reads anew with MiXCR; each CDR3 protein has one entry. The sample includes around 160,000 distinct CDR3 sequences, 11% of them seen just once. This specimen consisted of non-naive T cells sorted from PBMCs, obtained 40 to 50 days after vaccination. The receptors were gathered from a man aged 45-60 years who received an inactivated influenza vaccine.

CDR3 bases: TGTGCCAGCAGATTTATGGGACAACCCACCGGGGAGCTGTTTTTT. It specifies CASRFMGQPTGELFF. This chain connects TRBV5-4 to TRBJ2-2; weak D call: TRBD1 (6 bases). Looked up from germline, CDR1 is SGHNT and CDR2 is YYREEE (reference sequence). The CDR3 consists of 15 residues. With 5 bases removed from V and 4 bases from J, the gap between germline ends came to 15 bases.

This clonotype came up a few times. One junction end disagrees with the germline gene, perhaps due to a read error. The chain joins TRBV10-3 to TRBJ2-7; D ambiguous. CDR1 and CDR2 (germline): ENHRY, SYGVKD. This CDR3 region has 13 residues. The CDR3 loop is CAIRTGSSDEQYF. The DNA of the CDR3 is TGTGCCATCAGAACCGGGTCCTCCGACGAGCAGTACTTC.

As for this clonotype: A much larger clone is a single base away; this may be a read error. CDR3: CACSPALGNTIYF. The CDR3 coding sequence is TGTGCCTGCAGTCCGGCTCTCGGAAACACCATATATTTT. V and J are TRBV12-3 or TRBV12-4 and TRBJ1-3; D unclear. The CDR3 runs 13 residues.

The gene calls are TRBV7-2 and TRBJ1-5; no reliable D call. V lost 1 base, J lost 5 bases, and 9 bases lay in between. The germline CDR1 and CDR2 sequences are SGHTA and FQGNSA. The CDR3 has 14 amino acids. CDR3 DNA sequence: TGTGCCAGCAGCTTAGGTTTGGGGTATCAGCCCCAGCATTTT. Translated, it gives CASSLGLGYQPQHF.

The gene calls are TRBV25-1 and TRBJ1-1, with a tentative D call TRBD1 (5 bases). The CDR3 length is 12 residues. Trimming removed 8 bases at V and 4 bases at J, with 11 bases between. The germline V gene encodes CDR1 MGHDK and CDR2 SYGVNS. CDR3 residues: CASGGHPTEAFF. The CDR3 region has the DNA TGTGCCAGCGGCGGACACCCCACTGAAGCTTTCTTT.

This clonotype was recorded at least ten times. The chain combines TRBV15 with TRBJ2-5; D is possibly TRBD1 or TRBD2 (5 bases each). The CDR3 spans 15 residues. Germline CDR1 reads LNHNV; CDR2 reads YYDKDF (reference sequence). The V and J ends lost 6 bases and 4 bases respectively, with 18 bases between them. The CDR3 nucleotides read TGTGCCACCAGTTTGGGACCCTCTCAAGGAGAGACCCAGTACTTC. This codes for CATSLGPSQGETQYF.

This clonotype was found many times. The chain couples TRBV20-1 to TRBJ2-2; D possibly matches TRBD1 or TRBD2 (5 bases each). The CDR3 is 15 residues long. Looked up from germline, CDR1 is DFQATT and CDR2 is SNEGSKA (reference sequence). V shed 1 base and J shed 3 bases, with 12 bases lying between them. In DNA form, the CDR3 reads TGCAGTGCTAGAGTCCCCTTGGGGGACACCGGGGAGCTGTTTTTT. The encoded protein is CSARVPLGDTGELFF.

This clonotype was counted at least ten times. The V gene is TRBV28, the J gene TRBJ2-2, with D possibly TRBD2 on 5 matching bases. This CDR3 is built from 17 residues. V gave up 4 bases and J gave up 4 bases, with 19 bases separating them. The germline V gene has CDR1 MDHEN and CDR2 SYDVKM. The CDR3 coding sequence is TGTGCCAGCAGTTCTCCCACCGAGTGGGCGGGCACCGGGGAGCTGTTTTTT. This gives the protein CASSSPTEWAGTGELFF.

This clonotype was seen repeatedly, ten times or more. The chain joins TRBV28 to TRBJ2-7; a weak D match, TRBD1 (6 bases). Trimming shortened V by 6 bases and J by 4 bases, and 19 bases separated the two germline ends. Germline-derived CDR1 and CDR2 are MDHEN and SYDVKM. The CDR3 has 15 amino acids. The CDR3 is CASRHRDPNLYEQYF. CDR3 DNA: TGTGCCAGCAGGCACAGGGACCCCAATCTTTACGAGCAGTACTTC.

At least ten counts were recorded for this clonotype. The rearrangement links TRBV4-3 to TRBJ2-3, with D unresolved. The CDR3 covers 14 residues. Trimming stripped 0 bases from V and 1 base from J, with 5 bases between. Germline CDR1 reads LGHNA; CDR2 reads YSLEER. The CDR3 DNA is TGCGCCAGCAGCCAAGATCGGGGCACAGATACGCAGTATTTT. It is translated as CASSQDRGTDTQYF.

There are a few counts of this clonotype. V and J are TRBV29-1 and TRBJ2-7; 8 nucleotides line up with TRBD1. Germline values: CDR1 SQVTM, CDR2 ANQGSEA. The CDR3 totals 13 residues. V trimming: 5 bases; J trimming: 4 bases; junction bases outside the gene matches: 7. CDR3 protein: CSVSGRGLYEQYF. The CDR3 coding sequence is TGCAGCGTTAGCGGCAGGGGGCTTTACGAGCAGTACTTC.

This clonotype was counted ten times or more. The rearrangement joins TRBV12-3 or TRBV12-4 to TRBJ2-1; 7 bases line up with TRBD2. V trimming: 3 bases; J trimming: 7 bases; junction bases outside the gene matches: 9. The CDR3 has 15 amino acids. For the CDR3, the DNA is TGTGCCAGCAGTTTTAGACTAGCTCTCCCTAATGAGCAGTTCTTC. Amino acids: CASSFRLALPNEQFF.

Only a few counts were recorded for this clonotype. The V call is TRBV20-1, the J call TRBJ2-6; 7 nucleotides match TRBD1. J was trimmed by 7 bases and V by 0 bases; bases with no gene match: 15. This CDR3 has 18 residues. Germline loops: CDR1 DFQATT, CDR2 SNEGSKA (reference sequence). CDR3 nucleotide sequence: TGCAGTGCTAGAGACCCGACAGGGCGCACGTCTGAAGCCAACGTCCTGACTTTC. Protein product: CSARDPTGRTSEANVLTF.

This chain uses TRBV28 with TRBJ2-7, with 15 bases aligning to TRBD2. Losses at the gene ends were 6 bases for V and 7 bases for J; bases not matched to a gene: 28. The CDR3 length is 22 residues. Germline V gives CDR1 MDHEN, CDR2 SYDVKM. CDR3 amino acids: CASRPRVTGTSGRTKSYEEQYF. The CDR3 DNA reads TGTGCCAGCAGGCCAAGGGTTACCGGGACTAGCGGGAGGACCAAATCCTACGAGGAGCAGTACTTC.

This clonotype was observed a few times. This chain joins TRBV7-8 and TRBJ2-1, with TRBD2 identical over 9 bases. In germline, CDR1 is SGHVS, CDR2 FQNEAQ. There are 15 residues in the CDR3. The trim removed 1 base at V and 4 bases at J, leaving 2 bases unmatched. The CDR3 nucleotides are TGTGCCAGCAGCTTAGTGGCGGGAGGGTACAATGAGCAGTTCTTC. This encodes CASSLVAGGYNEQFF.

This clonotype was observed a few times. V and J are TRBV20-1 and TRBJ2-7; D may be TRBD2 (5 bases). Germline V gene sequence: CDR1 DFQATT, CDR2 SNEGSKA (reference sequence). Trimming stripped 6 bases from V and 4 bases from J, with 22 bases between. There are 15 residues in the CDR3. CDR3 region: CSAGDDGIFGYEQYF. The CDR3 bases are TGCAGTGCCGGAGACGACGGGATCTTTGGGTACGAGCAGTACTTC.

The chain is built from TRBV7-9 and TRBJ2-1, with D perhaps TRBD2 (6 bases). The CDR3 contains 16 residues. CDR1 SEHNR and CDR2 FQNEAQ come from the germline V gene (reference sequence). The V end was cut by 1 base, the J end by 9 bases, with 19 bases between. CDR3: CASSLEGKGGTREQFF. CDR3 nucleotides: TGTGCCAGCAGCTTAGAAGGTAAAGGAGGGACCCGTGAGCAGTTCTTC. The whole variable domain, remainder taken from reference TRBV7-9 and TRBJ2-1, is DTGVSQNPRHKITKRGQNVTFRCDPISEHNRLYWYRQTLGQGPEFLTYFQNEAQLEKSRLLSDRFSAERPKGSFSTLEIQRTEQGDSAMYLCASSLEGKGGTREQFFGPGTRLTVL.

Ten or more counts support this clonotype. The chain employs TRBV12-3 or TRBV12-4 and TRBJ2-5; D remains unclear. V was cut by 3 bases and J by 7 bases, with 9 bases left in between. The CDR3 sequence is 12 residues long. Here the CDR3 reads CASSLSKGTQYF. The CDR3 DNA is TGTGCCAGCAGTTTGAGTAAAGGGACCCAGTACTTC.

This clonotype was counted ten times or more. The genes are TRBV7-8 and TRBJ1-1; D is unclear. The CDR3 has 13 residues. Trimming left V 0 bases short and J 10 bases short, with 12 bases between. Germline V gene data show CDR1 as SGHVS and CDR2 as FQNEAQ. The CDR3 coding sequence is TGTGCCAGCAGCTTAGCTTTCGGCTGGGGAGCTTTCTTT. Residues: CASSLAFGWGAFF. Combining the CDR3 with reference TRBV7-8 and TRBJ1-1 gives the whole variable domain GAGVSQSPRYKVAKRGQDVALRCDPISGHVSLFWYQQALGQGPEFLTYFQNEAQLDKSGLPSDRFFAERPEGSVSTLKIQRTQQEDSAVYLCASSLAFGWGAFFGQGTRLTVV.

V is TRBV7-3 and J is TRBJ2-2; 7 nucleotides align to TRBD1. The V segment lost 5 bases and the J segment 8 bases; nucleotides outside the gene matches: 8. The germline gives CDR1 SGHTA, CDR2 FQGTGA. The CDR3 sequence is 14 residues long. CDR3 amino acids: CASSLDRVGGELFF. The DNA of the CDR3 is TGTGCCAGCAGCCTTGACAGGGTTGGAGGGGAGCTGTTTTTT.

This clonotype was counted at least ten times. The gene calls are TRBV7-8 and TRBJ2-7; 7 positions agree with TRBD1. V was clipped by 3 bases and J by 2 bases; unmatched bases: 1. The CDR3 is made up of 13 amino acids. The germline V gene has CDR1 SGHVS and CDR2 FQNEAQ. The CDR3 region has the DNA TGTGCCAGCAGCTTGGACAGGCCCTACGAGCAGTACTTC. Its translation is CASSLDRPYEQYF.

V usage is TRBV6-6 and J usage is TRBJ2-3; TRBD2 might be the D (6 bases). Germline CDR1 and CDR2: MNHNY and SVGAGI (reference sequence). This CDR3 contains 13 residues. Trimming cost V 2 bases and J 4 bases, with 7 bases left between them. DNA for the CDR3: TGTGCCAGCAGTTACACGGGAGCAGATACGCAGTATTTT. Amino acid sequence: CASSYTGADTQYF.

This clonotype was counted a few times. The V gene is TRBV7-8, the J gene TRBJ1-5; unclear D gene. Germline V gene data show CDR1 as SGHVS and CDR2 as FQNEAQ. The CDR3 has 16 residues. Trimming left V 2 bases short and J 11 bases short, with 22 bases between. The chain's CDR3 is CASSLYDPRGGGTQHF. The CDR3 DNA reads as TGTGCCAGCAGCTTATATGACCCCCGAGGAGGTGGGACCCAGCATTTT.

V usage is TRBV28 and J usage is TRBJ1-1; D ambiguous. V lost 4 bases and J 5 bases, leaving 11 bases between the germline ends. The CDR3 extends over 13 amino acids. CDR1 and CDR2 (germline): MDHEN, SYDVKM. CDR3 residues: CASSSPLETEAFF. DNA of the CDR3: TGTGCCAGCAGTTCTCCTCTGGAGACTGAAGCTTTCTTT.

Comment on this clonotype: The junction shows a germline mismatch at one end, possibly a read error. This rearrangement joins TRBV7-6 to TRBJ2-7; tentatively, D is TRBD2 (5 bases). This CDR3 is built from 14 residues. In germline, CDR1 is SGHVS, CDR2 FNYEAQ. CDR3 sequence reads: CASILGHGGYEQYF. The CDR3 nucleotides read TGTGCCAGCATCTTAGGGCACGGAGGATACGAGCAGTACTTC.

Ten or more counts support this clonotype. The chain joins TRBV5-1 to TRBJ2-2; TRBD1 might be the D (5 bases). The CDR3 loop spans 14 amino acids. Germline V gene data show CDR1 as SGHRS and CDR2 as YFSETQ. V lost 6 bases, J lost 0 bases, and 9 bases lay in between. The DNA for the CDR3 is TGCGCCAGCATTAGACAGCCGAACACCGGGGAGCTGTTTTTT. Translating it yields CASIRQPNTGELFF.

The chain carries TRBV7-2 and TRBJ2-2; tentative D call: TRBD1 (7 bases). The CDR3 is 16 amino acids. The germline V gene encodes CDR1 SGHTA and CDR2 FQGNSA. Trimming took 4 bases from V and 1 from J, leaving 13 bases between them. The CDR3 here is CASSWRDSQNTGELFF. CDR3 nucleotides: TGTGCCAGCAGCTGGAGGGACAGTCAGAACACCGGGGAGCTGTTTTTT. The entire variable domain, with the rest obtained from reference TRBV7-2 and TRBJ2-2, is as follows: GAGVSQSPSNKVTEKGKDVELRCDPISGHTALYWYRQSLGQGLEFLIYFQGNSAPDKSGLPSDRFSAERTGGSVSTLTIQRTQQEDSAVYLCASSWRDSQNTGELFFGEGSRLTVL.

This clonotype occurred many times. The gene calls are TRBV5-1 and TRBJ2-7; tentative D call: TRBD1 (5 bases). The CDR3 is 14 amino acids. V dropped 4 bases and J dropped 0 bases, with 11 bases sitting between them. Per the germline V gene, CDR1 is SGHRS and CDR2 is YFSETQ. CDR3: CASSVSGNSYEQYF. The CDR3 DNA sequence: TGCGCCAGCAGCGTCTCAGGGAACTCCTACGAGCAGTACTTC.

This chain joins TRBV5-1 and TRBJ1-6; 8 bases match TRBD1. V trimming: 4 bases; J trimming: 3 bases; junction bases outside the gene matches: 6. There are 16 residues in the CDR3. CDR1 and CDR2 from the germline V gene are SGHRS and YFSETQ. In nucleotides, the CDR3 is TGCGCCAGCAGCCGTACTACAGGGGGCTATAATTCACCCCTCCACTTT. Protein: CASSRTTGGYNSPLHF.

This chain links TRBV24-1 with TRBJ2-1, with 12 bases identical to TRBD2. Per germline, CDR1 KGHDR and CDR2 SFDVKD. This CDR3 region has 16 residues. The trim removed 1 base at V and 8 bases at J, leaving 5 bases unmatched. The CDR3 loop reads CATSDFVTSGRHEQFF. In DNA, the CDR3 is TGTGCCACCAGTGATTTCGTGACTAGCGGGAGACATGAGCAGTTCTTC.

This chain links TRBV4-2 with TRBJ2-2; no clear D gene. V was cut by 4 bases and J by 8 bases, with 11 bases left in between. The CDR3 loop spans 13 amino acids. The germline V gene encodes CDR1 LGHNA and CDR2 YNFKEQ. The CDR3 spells CASSPPRAGELFF. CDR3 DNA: TGTGCCAGCAGCCCCCCCCGGGCGGGGGAGCTGTTTTTT.